This entry lists 10 T cell receptor beta chains sequenced from one sample in a study of blood T cell repertoires in COVID-19. The repertoire was sequenced with immunoSEQ multiplex PCR; TCRdb's copy has only in-frame clones and lacks some. Here the sample spans roughly 200,000 clones, approximately 80% being singletons. The specimen was peripheral blood. All receptors derive from a human donor in a cohort sampled during active COVID-19.

This chain connects TRBV6-2 or TRBV6-3 to TRBJ1-2, with a weak D call TRBD1 (6 bases). V was pared by 6 bases and J by 8 bases, with 13 bases between. There are 12 residues in the CDR3. Germline CDR1 and CDR2: MNHEY and SVGEGT. The CDR3 region is CASSNRQAGYTF. The CDR3 nucleotides read TGTGCCAGCAGCAATCGACAGGCCGGCTACACCTTC.

The CDR3 here is CAISENLRGGEETQYF. DNA of the CDR3: TGTGCCATCAGTGAAAATTTGCGGGGGGGCGAAGAGACCCAGTACTTC. The genes are TRBV10-3 and TRBJ2-5, with 9 positions matching TRBD2. The trim removed 3 bases at V and 3 bases at J, leaving 8 bases unmatched. CDR3 length equals 16 residues. Germline loops: CDR1 ENHRY, CDR2 SYGVKD.

The rearrangement uses TRBV7-2 and TRBJ2-7; 7 bases map to TRBD1. The CDR3 runs 14 residues. CDR1 and CDR2 (germline): SGHTA, FQGNSA. The ends lost 1 base at V and 3 bases at J; junction bases unmatched: 3. The CDR3 region is CASSLGGTVYEQYF. The CDR3 coding sequence is TGTGCCAGCAGCTTAGGGGGGACAGTCTACGAGCAGTACTTC.

This clone was counted once. The rearrangement uses TRBV5-5 and TRBJ2-7; maybe TRBD1 (6 bases). The V end was cut by 4 bases, the J end by 2 bases, with 19 bases between. This CDR3 region has 16 residues. CDR1 is SGHKS and CDR2 is YYEKEE in the germline V gene (reference sequence). CDR3 protein: CASSPDLDRPTYEQYF. Here the CDR3 DNA reads TGTGCCAGCAGCCCCGACCTCGACAGGCCGACCTACGAGCAGTACTTC. The full variable domain, its missing parts supplied by reference TRBV5-5 and TRBJ2-7, is DAGVTQSPTHLIKTRGQQVTLRCSPISGHKSVSWYQQVLGQGPQFIFQYYEKEERGRGNFPDRFSARQFPNYSSELNVNALLLGDSALYLCASSPDLDRPTYEQYFGPGTRLTVT.

This clone is a singleton in its sample. This chain joins TRBV4-2 and TRBJ1-2, with 8 bases identical to TRBD1. J was trimmed by 7 bases and V by 1 base; bases with no gene match: 8. Germline V lookup: CDR1 LGHNA, CDR2 YNFKEQ. This CDR3 spans 15 amino acids. The CDR3 loop reads CASSQAGGQVGGYTF. The DNA for the CDR3 is TGTGCCAGCAGCCAAGCCGGGGGACAGGTTGGTGGCTACACCTTC.

The chain employs TRBV2 and TRBJ2-1; 9 bases match TRBD1. Germline CDR1 reads SNHLY; CDR2 reads FYNNEI. Germline trimming cut 7 bases from V and 8 bases from J; bases unmatched to any gene: 6. This CDR3 spans 13 amino acids. The CDR3 region has the DNA TGTGCCAGCATCCCAGGACAGGGGTATGAGCAGTTCTTC. Translation gives CASIPGQGYEQFF.

This clone was picked up one time. The identical CDR3 is also encoded by other nucleotide sequences in the sample. The chain has TRBV7-2 and TRBJ2-7; TRBD2 matches 11 bases. After removal of 1 base from V and 6 bases from J, the junction contained 5 bases not matched to a gene. CDR3 size: 15 residues. The germline V gene encodes CDR1 SGHTA and CDR2 FQGNSA. For the CDR3, the DNA is TGTGCCAGCAGCTTAGGGTTAGCGGGAGGGAGCGAGCAGTACTTC. Protein sequence: CASSLGLAGGSEQYF.

The CDR3 DNA sequence: TGTGCCAGCAGTTTGCCAGGGGGTAAAACTGAAGCTTTCTTT. Translating gives CASSLPGGKTEAFF. The genes are TRBV28 and TRBJ1-1, with 7 nucleotides matching TRBD1. CDR1 is MDHEN and CDR2 is SYDVKM in the germline V gene. V gave up 3 bases and J gave up 5 bases; unmatched junction bases: 6. The CDR3 runs 14 residues.

The chain recombines TRBV29-1 with TRBJ1-1; D is perhaps TRBD1 (5 bases). The CDR3 runs 13 residues. V was trimmed by 4 bases and J by 3 bases, leaving 12 bases between them. Germline CDR1 SQVTM, CDR2 ANQGSEA. The chain's CDR3 is CSVGRGGYTEAFF. Here the CDR3 DNA reads TGCAGCGTTGGCCGGGGGGGGTACACTGAAGCTTTCTTT.

V and J are TRBV28 and TRBJ2-3; 14 bases line up with TRBD2. Germline values: CDR1 MDHEN, CDR2 SYDVKM. V dropped 3 bases and J dropped 6; count of bases not matched to a gene: 5. CDR3 length equals 16 residues. The CDR3 DNA is TGTGCCAGCAGTTTGGGGACTAGCGGGAGTATTGATACGCAGTATTTT. It codes for CASSLGTSGSIDTQYF.